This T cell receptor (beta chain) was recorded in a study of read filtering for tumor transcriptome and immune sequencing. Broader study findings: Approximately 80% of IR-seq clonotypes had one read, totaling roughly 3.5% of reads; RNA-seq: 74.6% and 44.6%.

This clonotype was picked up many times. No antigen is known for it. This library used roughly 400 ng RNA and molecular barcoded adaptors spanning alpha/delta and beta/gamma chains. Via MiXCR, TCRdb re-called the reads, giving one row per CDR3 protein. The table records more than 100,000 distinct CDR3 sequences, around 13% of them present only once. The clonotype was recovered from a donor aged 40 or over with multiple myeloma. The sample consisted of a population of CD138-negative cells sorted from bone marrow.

The CDR3 loop is CATGTGAGGYTF. The CDR3 DNA sequence: TGTGCCACCGGGACAGGGGCTGGTGGCTACACCTTC. The chain carries TRBV10-3 and TRBJ1-2, with 10 bases matching TRBD1. Trimming cost V 10 bases and J 7 bases; bases outside gene matches: 6. The germline gives CDR1 ENHRY, CDR2 SYGVKD. This CDR3 comprises 12 residues.